The 25 T cell receptor beta chains in this list originate from one sample, sequenced in a study of T-cell memory formation after mild COVID-19. TCRdb reanalysed the 5' RACE reads using MiXCR and keeps one entry per CDR3 protein. The repertoire holds about 400,000 distinct CDR3 sequences, with 23% as singletons. The sequencing input was PBMCs or a T cell subset sorted from them (not recorded which). The receptors shown here come from an adult woman who had mild COVID-19 (a few samples of this study predate the infection). Cell type and time point are not known.

This chain joins TRBV5-1 and TRBJ1-1; the D is unclear. This CDR3 has 15 amino acids. Trimming took off 3 bases at V and 0 bases at J, with 12 bases between the two ends. The germline CDR1 and CDR2 sequences are SGHRS and YFSETQ. The CDR3 spells CASSSIPVMNTEAFF. As DNA, the CDR3 is TGCGCCAGCAGCTCTATTCCCGTGATGAACACTGAAGCTTTCTTT. Full variable domain (remainder filled in from reference TRBV5-1 and TRBJ1-1): KAGVTQTPRYLIKTRGQQVTLSCSPISGHRSVSWYQQTPGQGLQFLFEYFSETQRNKGNFPGRFSGRQFSNSRSEMNVSTLELGDSALYLCASSSIPVMNTEAFFGQGTRLTVV.

This clonotype was found many times. The chain uses TRBV24-1 and TRBJ2-1, with D perhaps TRBD1 or TRBD2 (7 bases each). The CDR3 runs 16 residues. The germline CDR1 and CDR2 sequences are KGHDR and SFDVKD. The V and J ends lost 4 bases and 0 bases respectively, with 12 bases between them. CDR3 sequence: CATSDPRGGSYNEQFF. CDR3 nucleotide sequence: TGTGCCACCAGTGACCCCAGGGGGGGCTCCTACAATGAGCAGTTCTTC.

This clonotype was seen a few times. The chain joins TRBV20-1 to TRBJ2-4, with 8 bases fitting TRBD1. V gave up 0 bases and J gave up 5 bases; unmatched junction bases: 9. The CDR3 length is 16 residues. CDR1 DFQATT and CDR2 SNEGSKA come from the germline V gene (reference sequence). The CDR3 nucleotides read TGCAGTGCTAGAGATGGGGCAGGGGGCGCCGAAAACATTCAGTACTTC. Its translation: CSARDGAGGAENIQYF.

J is TRBJ1-2 and V is TRBV18; 7 bases map to TRBD1. CDR3 length: 17 residues. Trimming took 5 bases from V and 1 from J; bases not matched to a gene: 13. The germline CDR1 and CDR2 sequences are KGHSH and LQKENI. The CDR3 region is CASSTTLGTADNYGYTF. CDR3 sequence (DNA): TGTGCCAGCTCAACAACGCTTGGGACAGCGGATAACTATGGCTACACCTTC.

CDR3 loop: CASNGYLNTEAFF. The CDR3 DNA reads as TGTGCCAGCAACGGCTACTTGAACACTGAAGCTTTCTTT. This chain links TRBV2 with TRBJ1-1; D uncertain. The V and J ends lost 7 bases and 0 bases respectively, with 9 bases between them. This CDR3 comprises 13 residues. Germline lookup yields CDR1 SNHLY and CDR2 FYNNEI.

This clonotype was counted only a few times. V gene TRBV11-2 combines with J gene TRBJ2-3; maybe TRBD2 (5 bases). The germline V gene has CDR1 SGHAT and CDR2 FQNNGV. Deletions cut 5 bases from V and 7 bases from J, with 13 bases between. The CDR3 consists of 13 residues. Here the CDR3 reads CASSQDWRNTQYF. The CDR3 nucleotides read TGTGCCAGCAGCCAGGACTGGCGAAATACGCAGTATTTT.

This rearrangement joins TRBV14 to TRBJ2-7, with TRBD1 matching over 7 bases. The CDR3 is 15 residues long. The V gene end was trimmed by 1 base and the J gene end by 3 bases; junction bases not matched to a gene: 6. The germline V gene has CDR1 SGHDN and CDR2 FVKESK. CDR3 nucleotide sequence: TGTGCCAGCAGCCAAGGATGGGACAGACACTACGAGCAGTACTTC. Its protein is CASSQGWDRHYEQYF.

V usage is TRBV15 and J usage is TRBJ2-1; 13 bases line up with TRBD2. Germline CDR1 and CDR2: LNHNV and YYDKDF (reference sequence). V gave up 1 base and J gave up 4 bases; unmatched junction bases: 4. The CDR3 length is 17 residues. The CDR3 nucleotides read TGTGCCACCAGCAGAGTTTTGACTAGCGGGGGGTACAATGAGCAGTTCTTC. Translation: CATSRVLTSGGYNEQFF.

This clonotype was counted between two and nine times. The CDR3 protein is CASSFTSGIPDTQYF. CDR3 sequence (DNA): TGCGCCAGCAGCTTCACTAGCGGGATCCCAGATACGCAGTATTTT. V usage is TRBV5-1 and J usage is TRBJ2-3; 10 bases fit TRBD2. CDR3 length: 15 amino acids. Trimming took 2 bases from V and 4 from J; bases not matched to a gene: 4. Germline values: CDR1 SGHRS, CDR2 YFSETQ.

V usage is TRBV4-3 and J usage is TRBJ1-2; D is unresolved. Germline CDR1 and CDR2: LGHNA and YSLEER. The CDR3 spans 13 residues. V lost 1 base to trimming and J lost 0 bases, with 3 bases between them. CDR3 amino acids: CASSQATNYGYTF. CDR3 bases: TGCGCCAGCAGCCAAGCGACTAACTATGGCTACACCTTC.

This clonotype was counted a single time. V and J are TRBV15 and TRBJ2-5, with 8 bases identical to TRBD1. Germline assignment: CDR1 LNHNV and CDR2 YYDKDF (reference sequence). This CDR3 is 13 amino acids long. The trim removed 2 bases at V and 9 bases at J, leaving 5 bases unmatched. The CDR3 protein is CATSRPGQAAQYF. Here the CDR3 DNA reads TGTGCCACCAGCAGACCGGGACAGGCGGCCCAGTACTTC.

In this sample, this clonotype turned up a few times. The V call is TRBV7-9, the J call TRBJ1-1, with D possibly matching TRBD1 (5 bases). The CDR3 contains 12 residues. V gave up 2 bases and J gave up 10 bases, with 11 bases separating them. Germline V gene data show CDR1 as SEHNR and CDR2 as FQNEAQ (reference sequence). This chain's CDR3 is CASSLPSGLAFF. The CDR3, as DNA: TGTGCCAGCAGCTTACCCTCAGGGCTAGCTTTCTTT.

This clonotype was observed a handful of times. The chain combines TRBV7-2 with TRBJ2-6; D is ambiguous. This CDR3 contains 15 residues. V lost 5 bases, J lost 0 bases, and 8 bases lay in between. Germline V lookup: CDR1 SGHTA, CDR2 FQGNSA. In nucleotides, the CDR3 is TGTGCCAGCAGCCGGCGGACCTCTGGGGCCAACGTCCTGACTTTC. This codes for CASSRRTSGANVLTF.

This clonotype was seen ten or more times. This chain uses TRBV7-3 with TRBJ2-1; 7 nucleotides align to TRBD2. V lost 5 bases to trimming and J lost 5 bases; unmatched junction nucleotides: 12. The CDR3 has 16 amino acids. The germline gives CDR1 SGHTA, CDR2 FQGTGA. This chain's CDR3 is CASSQTGGTKHNEQFF. In nucleotides, the CDR3 is TGTGCCAGCAGCCAAACGGGAGGAACTAAACACAATGAGCAGTTCTTC.

The chain has TRBV5-6 and TRBJ2-1, with TRBD2 identical over 11 bases. There are 20 residues in the CDR3. Trimming took 0 bases from V and 8 from J; bases not matched to a gene: 19. From germline, CDR1 is SGHDT and CDR2 YYEEEE. The CDR3 spells CASSLAKGLAGGPQDDEQFF. The CDR3 bases are TGTGCCAGCAGCTTGGCGAAGGGGTTAGCGGGAGGGCCTCAGGACGATGAGCAGTTCTTC.

J is TRBJ2-5 and V is TRBV29-1; no reliable D call. Trimming stripped 7 bases from V and 7 bases from J, with 16 bases between. This CDR3 region has 12 residues. Per germline, CDR1 SQVTM and CDR2 ANQGSEA. CDR3 sequence (DNA): TGCAGCGCCACTATCTCCTTAGGGACCCAGTACTTC. Its translation: CSATISLGTQYF.

This rearrangement joins TRBV18 to TRBJ2-3; 15 bases line up with TRBD2. V lost 7 bases and J lost 1; bases outside the gene matches: 9. The V gene's germline CDR1 is KGHSH and CDR2 LQKENI. The CDR3 length is 18 residues. This chain's CDR3 is CASWKPGLAGGGTDTQYF. The CDR3 DNA reads as TGTGCCAGCTGGAAGCCGGGACTAGCGGGAGGAGGCACAGATACGCAGTATTTT.

The chain employs TRBV9 and TRBJ2-1, with D perhaps TRBD2 (5 bases). The CDR3 is 18 amino acids. V was shortened by 0 bases and J by 8 bases, with 24 bases between the two germline ends. Germline CDR1 SGDLS, CDR2 YYNGEE. The CDR3 is CASSVGPTSAAVWYEQFF. CDR3 bases: TGTGCCAGCAGCGTAGGACCTACGTCAGCGGCCGTTTGGTATGAGCAGTTCTTC.

V and J are TRBV7-9 and TRBJ2-3, with a possible D match to TRBD2 (5 bases). The CDR3 contains 15 residues. CDR1 is SEHNR and CDR2 is FQNEAQ in the germline V gene (reference sequence). V lost 2 bases and J lost 0, with 9 bases in between. The CDR3 loop reads CASSLFGESTDTQYF. As DNA, the CDR3 is TGTGCCAGCAGCTTATTCGGGGAGAGCACAGATACGCAGTATTTT.

In this sample, this clonotype turned up a few times. The rearrangement joins TRBV5-1 to TRBJ2-3; 7 nucleotides line up with TRBD1. Germline CDR1 and CDR2: SGHRS and YFSETQ. Unmatched junction bases numbered 4, after V lost 2 bases and J lost 1 base. The CDR3 has 15 amino acids. CDR3 region: CASSFHGQGTDTQYF. CDR3 bases: TGCGCCAGCAGCTTTCACGGACAGGGCACAGATACGCAGTATTTT.

This rearrangement joins TRBV20-1 to TRBJ2-7; 7 positions match TRBD1. V gave up 0 bases and J gave up 6 bases; unmatched junction bases: 8. The CDR3 covers 14 residues. Germline V gives CDR1 DFQATT, CDR2 SNEGSKA (reference sequence). CDR3 loop: CSAREGTAASEQYF. The CDR3 DNA reads TGCAGTGCTAGAGAAGGGACAGCGGCTAGCGAGCAGTACTTC.

This sequence joins TRBV9 and TRBJ1-6, with 7 bases aligning to TRBD1. The CDR3 spans 16 residues. Unmatched junction bases numbered 11, after V lost 4 bases and J lost 7 bases. Per the germline V gene, CDR1 is SGDLS and CDR2 is YYNGEE. This CDR3 is CASSPWGGDSNSPLHF. The CDR3 nucleotides read TGTGCCAGCAGCCCCTGGGGAGGGGACAGCAATTCACCCCTCCACTTT.

The J gene is TRBJ2-7, the V gene TRBV28; the D gene is possibly TRBD2 (7 bases). Trimming removed 6 bases from V and 2 bases from J, with 23 bases in between. This CDR3 is built from 17 residues. Per germline, CDR1 MDHEN and CDR2 SYDVKM. The CDR3 coding sequence is TGTGCCAGCAGCGGGGGGCCCACAGGGAGCCCACCCTACGAGCAGTACTTC. Translated: CASSGGPTGSPPYEQYF. The variable domain in full, completed from reference TRBV28 and TRBJ2-7, reads DVKVTQSSRYLVKRTGEKVFLECVQDMDHENMFWYRQDPGLGLRLIYFSYDVKMKEKGDIPEGYSVSREKKERFSLILESASTNQTSMYLCASSGGPTGSPPYEQYFGPGTRLTVT.

The V call is TRBV7-9, the J call TRBJ2-1; TRBD2 matches 9 bases. This CDR3 region has 17 residues. Germline trimming cut 5 bases from V and 0 bases from J; bases unmatched to any gene: 8. CDR1 is SEHNR, CDR2 FQNEAQ, per germline (reference sequence). The CDR3 reads CASSLLAGFTSYNEQFF. CDR3 coding DNA: TGTGCCAGCAGCCTTCTAGCGGGGTTCACCTCCTACAATGAGCAGTTCTTC. The variable domain in full, completed from reference TRBV7-9 and TRBJ2-1, reads DTGVSQNPRHKITKRGQNVTFRCDPISEHNRLYWYRQTLGQGPEFLTYFQNEAQLEKSRLLSDRFSAERPKGSFSTLEIQRTEQGDSAMYLCASSLLAGFTSYNEQFFGPGTRLTVL.

The chain links TRBV24-1 to TRBJ2-2; TRBD2 might be the D (6 bases). This CDR3 comprises 12 residues. Trimming took off 12 bases at V and 5 bases at J, with 12 bases between the two ends. Germline V CDR1 and CDR2: KGHDR, SFDVKD. DNA of the CDR3: TGTGCCGTATCGGCGGGAACCGGGGAGCTGTTTTTT. Its protein is CAVSAGTGELFF.